The TCR beta chain described here comes from a study of T-cell memory formation after mild COVID-19. Study overall: There were largely donor-specific TCR clusters.

This clonotype was counted between two and nine times. The V and J ends lost 4 bases and 4 bases, in that order; junction bases with no gene match: 7. The CDR3 runs to 15 residues. The germline V gene has CDR1 SGHDT and CDR2 YYEEEE. The 5'RACE method, run with constant-segment primers, produced TCR alpha and TCR beta cDNA libraries (carrying sample barcodes and UMIs). TCRdb re-called the 5' RACE reads with MiXCR, one entry per CDR3 protein. The table includes roughly 410,000 distinct CDR3 sequences, more than 20% detected once. The rearrangement uses TRBV5-6 and TRBJ2-1, with 8 bases fitting TRBD1. Material for sequencing was PBMCs or a T cell subset sorted from them (not recorded which). The TCR was taken from an adult woman who had mild COVID-19 (a few samples of this study predate the infection). Cell type and time point are not known. The CDR3 loop is CASSQGAYIYNEQFF. Written as DNA, the CDR3 is TGTGCCAGCAGCCAGGGGGCCTATATTTACAATGAGCAGTTCTTC.